This T cell receptor (beta chain) was retrieved from a study of blood T cell repertoires in COVID-19 (dated by TCRdb to 2020 to 2021). With respect to the entire study: Samples from collaborators originated in the United States, Italy and Spain and spanned both the acute and convalescent phases of COVID-19. HLA class I and class II types, where available, came from metadata supplied by the sample provider rather than from assay-based typing. The prospective study material was composed of cDNA or gDNA derived from T cells, B-cell-depleted T cells, or PBMCs. The repertoires were released in a freely available public database intended as a resource for research on the immune response to SARS-CoV-2. Samples were obtained from the ongoing ImmuneRACE study (first 160 participants) and from about 1,300 subjects provided by 6 global collaborators. Nearly every sample came with metadata listing a de-identified subject ID, COVID-19 status, age in years and sex. The dataset comprised deeply sampled blood TCRbeta repertoires from subjects exposed to, actively infected with, or recovered from COVID-19.

The collaborating institutions used their own protocols to collect whole blood in K2EDTA tubes. Collaborator samples were shipped for TCRbeta analysis as frozen whole blood, isolated PBMCs, or DNA extracted from either sample type. The study at large found these results: Clinical and demographic metadata were provided uncurated, with the amount varying by source and participant.

The CDR3 spans 13 residues, from the cysteine through the phenylalanine. This entry keeps only the CDR3 DNA: 39 bases, framed from base 1. The germline V gene (reference sequence) supplies CDR1 WNHNN and CDR2 SYGVQD. V is cut by 2 bases and J by 2 bases, and the space between the germline ends is 5 bases. Worth noting for this clone: Its binding antigen is unknown. Per-nucleotide qualities are absent, and no much larger clonotype sits a single base away.

TCRbeta CDR3 regions were amplified from genomic DNA using the immunoSEQ Assay, a bias-controlled multiplex PCR. The study's processing was this. Nucleated cell counts per sample were estimated from amplification of reference gene primers within the assay. To quantify the absolute abundance of each unique TCRbeta CDR3 rearrangement, sequence reads were collapsed and filtered. Productive Simpson clonality was computed per sample as the square root of Simpson's diversity index over productive rearrangements. TCRdb's version of the immuneACCESS table is confined to in-frame rearrangements and falls short of the full clone set. An unresolved V gene accounts for under half of the shortfall where checked; the remainder is of unknown origin. That table supplies the V and J calls and clone size; D and trimming were determined from the DNA. The sample contains 150,000 to 200,000 clones, 75% to 90% of them found a single time. The ten top clones hold around 9.9% of the sample.

The sequenced sample consisted of peripheral blood. The TCR originated in a human donor in a cohort sampled during active COVID-19. The chain was built from TRBV10-1 and TRBJ2-3; the D gene is not confidently resolved. At the DNA level, the sequence is TGCGCCAGCAGTGAGCTCCTCACAGATACGCAGTATTTT. This yields the protein CASSELLTDTQYF.